One and the same sample provided the 17 T cell receptor beta chains below, sequenced in a study of blood T cell repertoires in COVID-19. Generated by immunoSEQ multiplex PCR, the TCRdb table keeps only in-frame clones and is missing some. The sample holds 300,000 to 350,000 clones, 90% seen once. Material for sequencing was PBMCs or T cells enriched from blood (not recorded which). These receptors all come from a woman younger than 35 with acute COVID-19.

The chain recombines TRBV19 with TRBJ1-2; TRBD1 agrees at 11 bases. V lost 3 bases, J lost 4 bases, and 7 bases stayed unmatched. This CDR3 has 16 residues. CDR1 and CDR2 from the germline V gene are LNHDA and SQIVND (reference sequence). CDR3 coding DNA: TGTGCCAGTAGTATCGGACAGGGGGCGCAGGGCTATGGCTACACCTTC. Translating it yields CASSIGQGAQGYGYTF.

This clone was detected only a few times. The chain employs TRBV12-3 or TRBV12-4 and TRBJ2-5; no reliable D call. CDR3 size: 12 residues. Deletions cut 6 bases from V and 5 bases from J, with 10 bases between. The CDR3 region has the DNA TGTGCCAGCAGAACTCCCGCGGAGACCCAGTACTTC. As protein: CASRTPAETQYF.

This sequence joins TRBV28 and TRBJ2-3, with TRBD2 identical over 13 bases. This CDR3 region has 17 residues. CDR1 MDHEN and CDR2 SYDVKM come from the germline V gene. V shed 3 bases, J shed 5 bases, and the junction held 8 bases outside the gene matches. CDR3 residues: CASSFTSGRAQRDTQYF. The CDR3, as DNA: TGTGCCAGCAGTTTTACTAGCGGGAGGGCGCAGAGAGATACGCAGTATTTT. Full variable domain (outside the CDR3, taken from reference TRBV28 and TRBJ2-3): DVKVTQSSRYLVKRTGEKVFLECVQDMDHENMFWYRQDPGLGLRLIYFSYDVKMKEKGDIPEGYSVSREKKERFSLILESASTNQTSMYLCASSFTSGRAQRDTQYFGPGTRLTVL.

The CDR3 coding sequence is TGTGCCAGCAGTTCTTCAGGGGGTGGGGGTAATGAAAAACTGTTTTTT. This encodes CASSSSGGGGNEKLFF. The chain has TRBV28 and TRBJ1-4; 7 positions match TRBD1. This CDR3 contains 16 residues. V was clipped by 4 bases and J by 4 bases; unmatched bases: 9. The germline V gene encodes CDR1 MDHEN and CDR2 SYDVKM.

CDR3 sequence: CASSIGLAGGTNYNEQFF. In DNA, the CDR3 is TGTGCCAGTAGTATTGGACTAGCGGGAGGTACGAATTACAATGAGCAGTTCTTC. This chain uses TRBV19 with TRBJ2-1; 14 positions agree with TRBD2. CDR3 length equals 18 residues. Germline V gene data show CDR1 as LNHDA and CDR2 as SQIVND (reference sequence). Trimming removed 3 bases from V and 4 bases from J; junction bases left unmatched: 8.

The chain couples TRBV6-2 or TRBV6-3 to TRBJ1-1; 7 bases align to TRBD1. Germline V gene lookup returns CDR1 MNHEY and CDR2 SVGEGT. After removal of 1 base from V and 11 bases from J, the junction contained 7 bases not matched to a gene. CDR3 length: 13 amino acids. The chain's CDR3 is CASSYWSGGTAFF. The CDR3 nucleotides are TGTGCCAGCAGTTACTGGTCAGGGGGAACTGCTTTCTTT.

This clone was found once. The chain is built from TRBV28 and TRBJ2-7, with 7 positions matching TRBD1. The CDR3 length is 15 residues. CDR1 MDHEN and CDR2 SYDVKM come from the germline V gene. J gave up 3 bases and V 3 bases, and 8 bases lay outside the gene matches. Here the CDR3 reads CASSLAGGTIYEQYF. The CDR3 nucleotides read TGTGCCAGCAGTTTGGCAGGGGGTACCATCTACGAGCAGTACTTC. The complete variable domain, with remaining parts taken from reference TRBV28 and TRBJ2-7, reads DVKVTQSSRYLVKRTGEKVFLECVQDMDHENMFWYRQDPGLGLRLIYFSYDVKMKEKGDIPEGYSVSREKKERFSLILESASTNQTSMYLCASSLAGGTIYEQYFGPGTRLTVT.

In its sample, this clone was seen once. The CDR3 DNA sequence: TGTGCCAGCAGTTTCTCCGCCGTAAAATACCAGGGCCTCTCCTATGGCTACACCTTC. Protein: CASSFSAVKYQGLSYGYTF. V usage is TRBV27 and J usage is TRBJ1-2; tentative D call: TRBD1 (5 bases). Germline V gene sequence: CDR1 MNHEY, CDR2 SMNVEV (reference sequence). Trimming took off 3 bases at V and 4 bases at J, with 27 bases between the two ends. The length of the CDR3 is 19 residues.

The chain recombines TRBV5-1 with TRBJ2-1; TRBD2 aligns across 11 bases. The CDR3 totals 15 residues. The trim removed 3 bases at V and 8 bases at J, leaving 7 bases unmatched. Germline assignment: CDR1 SGHRS and CDR2 YFSETQ. CDR3 in amino acids: CASSSLAGEWYEQFF. The CDR3 DNA is TGCGCCAGCAGCTCACTAGCGGGAGAGTGGTATGAGCAGTTCTTC.

This chain uses TRBV2 with TRBJ1-5, with TRBD1 as a possible D gene (5 bases). Germline V gene data show CDR1 as SNHLY and CDR2 as FYNNEI. The V gene lost 6 bases and the J gene lost 7 bases, with 16 bases spanning the gap. The CDR3 length is 14 residues. The CDR3 loop reads CASRLTGARQPQHF. The CDR3 nucleotides are TGTGCCAGCAGACTAACAGGAGCTAGGCAGCCCCAGCATTTT.

The J gene is TRBJ1-6, the V gene TRBV5-1; D is unclear. Germline loops: CDR1 SGHRS, CDR2 YFSETQ. Trimming shortened V by 0 bases and J by 13 bases, and 14 bases separated the two germline ends. The CDR3 spans 14 residues. Here the CDR3 reads CASSLGAVYRPLHF. CDR3 DNA sequence: TGCGCCAGCAGCTTGGGGGCAGTCTACCGCCCCCTCCACTTT.

This clone was counted a single time. J is TRBJ2-7 and V is TRBV5-1; D is uncertain. Trimming removed 0 bases from V and 3 bases from J, with 10 bases in between. Germline values: CDR1 SGHRS, CDR2 YFSETQ. This CDR3 is built from 14 residues. The CDR3 nucleotides read TGCGCCAGCAGCTTGGGTCAAACTTTCTACGAGCAGTACTTC. Its protein is CASSLGQTFYEQYF.

The rearrangement links TRBV29-1 to TRBJ2-1; 7 bases fit TRBD2. CDR1 is SQVTM and CDR2 is ANQGSEA in the germline V gene. The CDR3 length is 14 residues. The V and J ends lost 5 bases and 5 bases, in that order; junction bases with no gene match: 9. CDR3 loop: CSVKSRLADNEQFF. As DNA, the CDR3 is TGCAGCGTTAAGTCTCGCCTAGCGGACAATGAGCAGTTCTTC.

The CDR3 region is CASSDNGGLEYF. The CDR3 DNA is TGTGCCAGCAGTGATAATGGGGGGTTAGAGTACTTC. This chain links TRBV2 with TRBJ2-7; tentatively, D is TRBD2 (6 bases). CDR1 is SNHLY and CDR2 is FYNNEI in the germline V gene. The CDR3 covers 12 residues. Between the trimmed V and J ends, which lost 3 bases and 11 bases, there was a span of 14 bases. The full variable domain, completed using reference TRBV2 and TRBJ2-7, is EPEVTQTPSHQVTQMGQEVILRCVPISNHLYFYWYRQILGQKVEFLVSFYNNEISEKSEIFDDQFSVERPDGSNFTLKIRSTKLEDSAMYFCASSDNGGLEYFGPGTRLTVT.

This clone has just one count. This rearrangement joins TRBV19 to TRBJ1-2, with D possibly being TRBD1 (6 bases). Per the germline V gene, CDR1 is LNHDA and CDR2 is SQIVND (reference sequence). The length of the CDR3 is 15 residues. The V and J ends lost 2 bases and 4 bases respectively, with 14 bases between them. CDR3: CASSINQGSIYGYTF. As DNA, the CDR3 is TGTGCCAGTAGTATAAATCAGGGGAGTATCTATGGCTACACCTTC. Complete variable domain (other parts from reference TRBV19 and TRBJ1-2): DGGITQSPKYLFRKEGQNVTLSCEQNLNHDAMYWYRQDPGQGLRLIYYSQIVNDFQKGDIAEGYSVSREKKESFPLTVTSAQKNPTAFYLCASSINQGSIYGYTFGSGTRLTVV.

V is TRBV1 and J is TRBJ2-7; the D call TRBD2 from the table was never checked on the DNA. TRBV1 is marked as a pseudogene. This CDR3 has 15 amino acids. Here the CDR3 reads CTSSPPRLGPCEQYF. CDR3 nucleotide sequence: TGCACCAGCAGCCCTCCTCGACTAGGTCCCTGCGAGCAGTACTTC.

The V and J genes are TRBV6-1 and TRBJ1-1, with TRBD1 matching 8 bases. J gave up 4 bases and V 3 bases, and 4 bases lay outside the gene matches. CDR3 size: 14 residues. Germline V gene sequence: CDR1 MNHNS, CDR2 SASEGT. The CDR3 region has the DNA TGTGCCAGCAGTGACGGACAGGGAAGCACTGAAGCTTTCTTT. Translation: CASSDGQGSTEAFF.